The rows below give T cell receptor beta chains drawn from one sample of a study of blood T cell repertoires in COVID-19. Only in-frame clones appear in the TCRdb table, and some are missing; sequencing was by immunoSEQ multiplex PCR. This table holds about 200,000 clones, 92% found once. The specimen sequenced was peripheral blood. The receptors derive from a man aged 30 to 39 with acute or convalescent COVID-19. CDR3s include the opening cysteine and the closing phenylalanine or tryptophan. Each record gives: D gene, J gene, V gene, clone size, CDR3 protein, CDR3 DNA. The D gene is left open where the match is weak. Rows may omit the clone size; those that give it use once, few, many or a size class.

d_call: -; j_call: TRBJ1-6; v_call: TRBV5-1; clone_size: -; cdr3_aa: CASSLERQSNSPLHF; cdr3_nt: TGCGCCAGCAGCTTGGAAAGACAGTCAAATTCACCCCTCCACTTT
d_call: TRBD1; j_call: TRBJ1-2; v_call: TRBV9; clone_size: few; cdr3_aa: CASSEHSTGGYGYTF; cdr3_nt: TGTGCCAGCAGCGAACACTCGACAGGGGGCTATGGCTACACCTTC
d_call: -; j_call: TRBJ1-1; v_call: TRBV11-1; clone_size: -; cdr3_aa: CASSLVLGKEGEAFF; cdr3_nt: TGTGCCAGCAGCTTAGTCTTAGGGAAGGAGGGTGAAGCTTTCTTT
d_call: TRBD1; j_call: TRBJ2-7; v_call: TRBV6-5; clone_size: -; cdr3_aa: CASNWAGGHEQYF; cdr3_nt: TGTGCCAGTAACTGGGCAGGGGGCCATGAGCAGTACTTC
d_call: TRBD1; j_call: TRBJ1-2; v_call: TRBV6-6; clone_size: -; cdr3_aa: CASSRADRVQDYGYTF; cdr3_nt: TGTGCCAGCAGTCGCGCCGACAGGGTTCAGGACTATGGCTACACCTTC
d_call: -; j_call: TRBJ2-1; v_call: TRBV6-6; clone_size: -; cdr3_aa: CASSRPGGTGSNEQFF; cdr3_nt: TGTGCCAGCAGTCGACCGGGGGGGACAGGGAGCAATGAGCAGTTCTTC
d_call: -; j_call: TRBJ2-1; v_call: TRBV10-3; clone_size: -; cdr3_aa: CAISARAEASYNEQFF; cdr3_nt: TGTGCCATCAGTGCGAGGGCGGAAGCCTCCTACAATGAGCAGTTCTTC
d_call: TRBD2; j_call: TRBJ2-2; v_call: TRBV7-8; clone_size: few; cdr3_aa: CASSLARLLAGSANTGELFF; cdr3_nt: TGTGCCAGCAGCTTAGCTAGGCTGTTAGCGGGGTCCGCGAACACCGGGGAGCTGTTTTTT
d_call: TRBD2; j_call: TRBJ2-5; v_call: TRBV7-8; clone_size: -; cdr3_aa: CASSPGGLAGASETQYF; cdr3_nt: TGTGCCAGCAGCCCAGGGGGACTAGCGGGTGCTTCTGAGACCCAGTACTTC
d_call: -; j_call: TRBJ1-2; v_call: TRBV11-2; clone_size: -; cdr3_aa: CASSLGVGRVDGYTF; cdr3_nt: TGTGCCAGCAGCTTAGGGGTGGGGAGGGTGGATGGCTACACCTTC
d_call: TRBD1; j_call: TRBJ2-5; v_call: TRBV5-1; clone_size: -; cdr3_aa: CASSFYGQGAGETQYF; cdr3_nt: TGCGCCAGCAGCTTTTACGGACAGGGGGCGGGAGAGACCCAGTACTTC
d_call: -; j_call: TRBJ2-4; v_call: TRBV4-2; clone_size: few; cdr3_aa: CASSQDFPPGRGTKNIQYF; cdr3_nt: TGTGCCAGCAGCCAAGATTTCCCTCCCGGGAGAGGGACCAAAAACATTCAGTACTTC
d_call: -; j_call: TRBJ1-6; v_call: TRBV10-3; clone_size: -; cdr3_aa: CATSTPHSPLHF; cdr3_nt: TGTGCCACCAGTACACCACATTCACCCCTCCACTTT
d_call: -; j_call: TRBJ1-4; v_call: TRBV5-1; clone_size: -; cdr3_aa: CASSLGSAHPNEKLFF; cdr3_nt: TGCGCCAGCAGCTTGGGGTCCGCACACCCTAATGAAAAACTGTTTTTT
d_call: -; j_call: TRBJ2-6; v_call: TRBV19; clone_size: -; cdr3_aa: CAAAPGLLRPGANVLTF; cdr3_nt: TGTGCCGCTGCGCCAGGACTGCTACGCCCCGGGGCCAACGTCCTGACTTTC
d_call: -; j_call: TRBJ1-6; v_call: TRBV3-1/TRBV3-2; clone_size: -; cdr3_aa: CASSQRRSSYNSPLHF; cdr3_nt: TGTGCCAGCAGCCAAAGGAGAAGCTCCTATAATTCACCCCTCCACTTT
d_call: -; j_call: TRBJ1-3; v_call: TRBV4-1; clone_size: -; cdr3_aa: CASSPGEGLSGNTIYF; cdr3_nt: TGCGCCAGCAGCCCTGGGGAGGGACTATCCGGAAACACCATATATTTT
d_call: -; j_call: TRBJ2-3; v_call: TRBV3-1/TRBV3-2; clone_size: -; cdr3_aa: CASSQNRADTQYF; cdr3_nt: TGTGCCAGCAGCCAAAATCGGGCAGATACGCAGTATTTT
d_call: TRBD2; j_call: TRBJ2-5; v_call: TRBV7-9; clone_size: -; cdr3_aa: CASSLPWTSGKETQYF; cdr3_nt: TGTGCCAGCAGCTTACCCTGGACTAGCGGTAAAGAGACCCAGTACTTC
d_call: -; j_call: TRBJ1-4; v_call: TRBV5-1; clone_size: many; cdr3_aa: CASSYYPGSPAGEKLFF; cdr3_nt: TGCGCCAGCAGCTATTACCCCGGGTCACCCGCCGGTGAAAAACTGTTTTTT
d_call: -; j_call: TRBJ1-4; v_call: TRBV5-6; clone_size: -; cdr3_aa: CASSLGGFRTNEKLFF; cdr3_nt: TGTGCCAGCAGCTTAGGAGGGTTCAGAACTAATGAAAAACTGTTTTTT
d_call: -; j_call: TRBJ2-7; v_call: TRBV7-9; clone_size: few; cdr3_aa: CASSRRDTTYEQYF; cdr3_nt: TGTGCCAGCAGCCGCCGGGACACAACCTACGAGCAGTACTTC
d_call: TRBD1; j_call: TRBJ1-6; v_call: TRBV28; clone_size: -; cdr3_aa: CASSSGTAKSPLHF; cdr3_nt: TGTGCCAGCAGTTCCGGGACAGCAAAATCACCCCTCCACTTT
d_call: TRBD1; j_call: TRBJ2-7; v_call: TRBV9; clone_size: -; cdr3_aa: CASSVAGQGWEQYF; cdr3_nt: TGTGCCAGCAGCGTAGCCGGACAGGGCTGGGAGCAGTACTTC
d_call: -; j_call: TRBJ2-1; v_call: TRBV7-6; clone_size: -; cdr3_aa: CASSYTGSAEQFF; cdr3_nt: TGTGCCAGCAGTTACACAGGGTCTGCTGAGCAGTTCTTC
d_call: TRBD1; j_call: TRBJ1-1; v_call: TRBV27; clone_size: -; cdr3_aa: CASTPQGARGEAFF; cdr3_nt: TGTGCCAGCACTCCTCAGGGGGCGCGGGGTGAAGCTTTCTTT
d_call: -; j_call: TRBJ2-2; v_call: TRBV7-3; clone_size: few; cdr3_aa: CASTQQTGTNTGELFF; cdr3_nt: TGTGCCAGCACCCAACAAACAGGGACCAACACCGGGGAGCTGTTTTTT
d_call: TRBD1; j_call: TRBJ2-2; v_call: TRBV30; clone_size: -; cdr3_aa: CAWAPAGGAVWTGGTGELFF; cdr3_nt: TGTGCCTGGGCGCCCGCCGGGGGGGCGGTCTGGACAGGGGGCACCGGGGAGCTGTTTTTT
d_call: TRBD1; j_call: TRBJ2-1; v_call: TRBV6-6; clone_size: -; cdr3_aa: CASVNPRGPYNEQFF; cdr3_nt: TGTGCCAGCGTTAATCCCAGGGGGCCCTACAATGAGCAGTTCTTC
d_call: TRBD2; j_call: TRBJ2-5; v_call: TRBV19; clone_size: -; cdr3_aa: CASSRPPLGGMETQYF; cdr3_nt: TGTGCCAGTTCTCGGCCCCCGTTGGGGGGGATGGAGACCCAGTACTTC
d_call: TRBD2; j_call: TRBJ2-5; v_call: TRBV24-1; clone_size: -; cdr3_aa: CATQPTPASGVQETQYF; cdr3_nt: TGTGCCACCCAGCCCACTCCAGCTAGCGGGGTCCAAGAGACCCAGTACTTC
d_call: TRBD1; j_call: TRBJ2-5; v_call: TRBV10-3; clone_size: -; cdr3_aa: CAISARDRVRETQYF; cdr3_nt: TGTGCCATCAGTGCCCGGGACAGGGTTAGGGAGACCCAGTACTTC
d_call: TRBD1; j_call: TRBJ2-7; v_call: TRBV29-1; clone_size: -; cdr3_aa: CSVRTGGSYEQYF; cdr3_nt: TGCAGCGTTCGGACAGGGGGATCCTACGAGCAGTACTTC
d_call: TRBD1; j_call: TRBJ1-1; v_call: TRBV5-1; clone_size: -; cdr3_aa: CASSLGTGENTEAFF; cdr3_nt: TGCGCCAGCAGCTTGGGGACAGGGGAGAACACTGAAGCTTTCTTT
d_call: -; j_call: TRBJ2-1; v_call: TRBV5-1; clone_size: -; cdr3_aa: CASSLGVGTPPNEQFF; cdr3_nt: TGCGCCAGCAGCCTGGGGGTTGGGACACCTCCGAATGAGCAGTTCTTC
d_call: TRBD2; j_call: TRBJ2-2; v_call: TRBV6-2/TRBV6-3; clone_size: -; cdr3_aa: CASSPGTSGGMSRGELFF; cdr3_nt: TGTGCCAGCAGCCCCGGGACTAGCGGGGGGATGTCTCGCGGGGAGCTGTTTTTT
d_call: TRBD2; j_call: TRBJ2-5; v_call: TRBV2; clone_size: -; cdr3_aa: CASATGGGYQETQYF; cdr3_nt: TGTGCCAGCGCAACGGGCGGGGGGTACCAAGAGACCCAGTACTTC
d_call: -; j_call: TRBJ1-3; v_call: TRBV6-1; clone_size: once; cdr3_aa: CASSDLTGVGNTIYF; cdr3_nt: TGTGCCAGCAGTGACCTAACGGGGGTCGGAAACACCATATATTTT
d_call: TRBD2; j_call: TRBJ2-7; v_call: TRBV15; clone_size: -; cdr3_aa: CATSRDREGEDYF; cdr3_nt: TGTGCCACCAGCAGAGATCGGGAGGGCGAGGATTACTTC
d_call: -; j_call: TRBJ2-7; v_call: TRBV19; clone_size: -; cdr3_aa: CASSIIGQINEQYF; cdr3_nt: TGTGCCAGTAGTATTATAGGACAGATTAACGAGCAGTACTTC
d_call: TRBD2; j_call: TRBJ2-3; v_call: TRBV7-3; clone_size: -; cdr3_aa: CASSSRTSVTSTDTQYF; cdr3_nt: TGTGCCAGCAGCTCAAGGACTAGCGTAACTAGCACAGATACGCAGTATTTT
d_call: TRBD1; j_call: TRBJ1-5; v_call: TRBV7-2; clone_size: -; cdr3_aa: CASSRRDRGFYQPQHF; cdr3_nt: TGTGCCAGCAGCAGGCGGGACAGGGGTTTTTATCAGCCCCAGCATTTT
d_call: TRBD1; j_call: TRBJ1-2; v_call: TRBV6-5; clone_size: -; cdr3_aa: CASRVGTGRYGYTF; cdr3_nt: TGTGCCAGCAGAGTCGGGACAGGGCGATATGGCTACACCTTC
d_call: -; j_call: TRBJ2-7; v_call: TRBV9; clone_size: once; cdr3_aa: CASSARRLDYEQYF; cdr3_nt: TGTGCCAGCAGCGCCCGTCGACTAGACTACGAGCAGTACTTC
d_call: -; j_call: TRBJ2-6; v_call: TRBV2; clone_size: -; cdr3_aa: CASSAQGAGANVLTF; cdr3_nt: TGTGCCAGCAGTGCACAGGGTGCTGGGGCCAACGTCCTGACTTTC
d_call: TRBD1; j_call: TRBJ2-6; v_call: TRBV5-1; clone_size: -; cdr3_aa: CASSTPGQGAGANVLTF; cdr3_nt: TGCGCCAGCAGTACTCCGGGACAGGGGGCCGGGGCCAACGTCCTGACTTTC
d_call: -; j_call: TRBJ1-1; v_call: TRBV5-5; clone_size: few; cdr3_aa: CASSLATVTVRNTEAFF; cdr3_nt: TGTGCCAGCAGCTTGGCAACCGTGACAGTCAGGAACACTGAAGCTTTCTTT